This T cell receptor beta chain was profiled in a study of cytomegalovirus exposure and HLA in healthy donors. Sequencing used immunoSEQ multiplex PCR; TCRdb keeps in-frame clones, though not all of them. Here the sample spans 78,000 or so clones, around 96% being singletons. General study results and limits: Cytomegalovirus status was reportedly diagnosed by the classifier with high sensitivity and specificity. The tendency of first-cohort TCR clusters to co-occur in the 100 to 150 validation repertoires was identified by a subsequent analysis.

This CDR3 comprises 15 residues. The sample holds one count of this clone. The target antigen is unknown. The gene calls are TRBV21-1 and TRBJ2-7; the D call in the table, TRBD2, was not verified against the DNA. TRBV21-1 is a pseudogene. Sequenced material: PBMCs. The receptor was isolated from a man aged 18-30 years in good health and CMV-seropositive. The CDR3 here is CASSSLGSGRYEQYF. CDR3 bases: TGTGCCAGCAGCTCCTTGGGTAGCGGGAGGTACGAGCAGTACTTC.